The 28 T cell receptor beta chains below come from one sample, sequenced in a study of blood T cell repertoires in COVID-19. The data were produced by immunoSEQ multiplex PCR, yet TCRdb's version contains in-frame clones alone and is incomplete. Of under 70,000 clones listed, 88% were seen once; the top ten hold 43%. The sample was peripheral blood. The receptors shown here come from a woman aged 55-70 years with COVID-19, enrolled during active disease.

This clone was observed once. The J gene is TRBJ1-5, the V gene TRBV4-3; D remains unclear. The V end lost 0 bases, the J end lost 6 bases, and 12 bases lay between the germline ends. Germline V lookup: CDR1 LGHNA, CDR2 YSLEER. CDR3 length: 15 amino acids. CDR3 sequence (DNA): TGCGCCAGCAGCCAAGAAGTAAGGAGCGGTCAGCCCCAGCATTTT. It codes for CASSQEVRSGQPQHF.

The V gene is TRBV30, the J gene TRBJ1-6; D not resolved. CDR1 and CDR2 from the germline V gene are GTSNPN and SVGIG (reference sequence). This CDR3 comprises 14 residues. Trimming removed 0 bases from V and 10 bases from J, with 13 bases in between. CDR3: CAWSVFSGGSPLHF. As DNA, the CDR3 is TGTGCCTGGAGTGTATTTAGTGGCGGCTCACCCCTCCACTTT. Supplemented by reference TRBV30 and TRBJ1-6, the full variable domain reads SQTIHQWPATLVQPVGSPLSLECTVEGTSNPNLYWYRQAAGRGLQLLFYSVGIGQISSEVPQNLSASRPQDRQFILSSKKLLLSDSGFYLCAWSVFSGGSPLHFGNGTRLTVT.

This chain connects TRBV18 to TRBJ2-2, with 7 bases lining up with TRBD2. The CDR3 is 14 amino acids. In germline, CDR1 is KGHSH, CDR2 LQKENI. V lost 3 bases, J lost 7 bases, and 5 bases stayed unmatched. The CDR3 sequence is CASSPQTSDGELFF. DNA for the CDR3: TGTGCCAGCTCACCCCAAACTAGCGACGGGGAGCTGTTTTTT.

The chain uses TRBV6-1 and TRBJ1-3; unclear D gene. The V end was cut by 3 bases, the J end by 1 base, with 4 bases between. Germline CDR1 reads MNHNS; CDR2 reads SASEGT. The CDR3 runs to 13 residues. The CDR3 here is CASSEASGNTIYF. In nucleotides, the CDR3 is TGTGCCAGCAGTGAGGCATCTGGAAACACCATATATTTT.

The chain links TRBV29-1 to TRBJ1-2, with a possible D match to TRBD1 (6 bases). Germline V lookup: CDR1 SQVTM, CDR2 ANQGSEA. The CDR3 extends over 14 amino acids. The V end lost 4 bases, the J end lost 4 bases, and 16 bases lay between the germline ends. CDR3 DNA sequence: TGCAGCGTTGCCCGGGACATGGCACTCTATGGCTACACCTTC. Translated: CSVARDMALYGYTF.

V is TRBV19 and J is TRBJ2-7; a possible D gene is TRBD1 (6 bases). Trimming pared 4 bases from V and 0 bases from J, leaving 13 bases between. The length of the CDR3 is 15 residues. Germline V CDR1 and CDR2: LNHDA, SQIVND (reference sequence). The CDR3 DNA follows: TGTGCCAGTAGTACAAACCGGGACAACTCCTACGAGCAGTACTTC. Amino acid sequence: CASSTNRDNSYEQYF.

The chain combines TRBV18 with TRBJ1-3; 8 nucleotides match TRBD1. V was pared by 5 bases and J by 0 bases, with 6 bases of the junction left unmatched. This CDR3 comprises 16 residues. Germline lookup yields CDR1 KGHSH and CDR2 LQKENI. CDR3 coding DNA: TGTGCCAGCTCATACTCCGGGACAGGCTCTGGAAACACCATATATTTT. Translation: CASSYSGTGSGNTIYF.

This sequence joins TRBV18 and TRBJ2-7, with TRBD1 matching over 11 bases. The CDR3 contains 15 residues. The germline V gene has CDR1 KGHSH and CDR2 LQKENI. V lost 3 bases and J lost 6; bases outside the gene matches: 7. CDR3 amino acids: CASSPYGQGASEQYF. For the CDR3, the DNA is TGTGCCAGCTCACCTTACGGACAGGGGGCGTCCGAGCAGTACTTC.

The DNA for the CDR3 is TGTGCCATCAAGGGCGACAGACTCTACGAGCAGTACTTC. Amino acid sequence: CAIKGDRLYEQYF. V and J are TRBV10-3 and TRBJ2-7, with D perhaps matching TRBD1 (5 bases). V was clipped by 7 bases and J by 3 bases, with 13 bases between them. The germline V gene encodes CDR1 ENHRY and CDR2 SYGVKD. There are 13 residues in the CDR3.

V and J are TRBV6-2 or TRBV6-3 and TRBJ1-5; the D gene is possibly TRBD1 (5 bases). The germline V and J ends were trimmed by 2 bases and 0 bases, with 17 bases remaining between them. The CDR3 covers 18 residues. The germline CDR1 and CDR2 sequences are MNHEY and SVGEGT. CDR3 nucleotide sequence: TGTGCCAGCAGTTACGATGCTGGGGGGTGGCGTAGCAATCAGCCCCAGCATTTT. Its translation: CASSYDAGGWRSNQPQHF.

The chain recombines TRBV30 with TRBJ2-1; 14 bases map to TRBD2. Germline V gene data show CDR1 as GTSNPN and CDR2 as SVGIG (reference sequence). V lost 2 bases to trimming and J lost 7 bases; unmatched junction nucleotides: 7. The CDR3 loop spans 16 amino acids. The CDR3 region is CAWSMGTSGSWNEQFF. CDR3 bases: TGTGCCTGGAGTATGGGGACTAGCGGGAGTTGGAATGAGCAGTTCTTC.

This chain connects TRBV7-9 to TRBJ2-5; 10 bases agree with TRBD2. V was clipped by 5 bases and J by 9 bases; unmatched bases: 12. Germline CDR1 reads SEHNR; CDR2 reads FQNEAQ (reference sequence). This CDR3 is 15 amino acids long. The CDR3 spells CASSTGPGTSAPQYF. The CDR3 coding sequence is TGTGCCAGCAGCACAGGCCCCGGGACTAGCGCACCCCAGTACTTC.

The CDR3 loop reads CASSPRGYEQYF. The CDR3 DNA reads TGTGCCAGCAGCCCACGGGGCTACGAGCAGTACTTC. The chain combines TRBV7-9 with TRBJ2-7; a possible D gene is TRBD2 (5 bases). The V gene lost 5 bases and the J gene lost 3 bases, with 8 bases spanning the gap. CDR1 is SEHNR, CDR2 FQNEAQ, per germline (reference sequence). The CDR3 is 12 residues long.

The chain recombines TRBV11-2 with TRBJ2-1, with 7 bases aligning to TRBD1. This CDR3 comprises 14 residues. Germline-derived CDR1 and CDR2 are SGHAT and FQNNGV. The V segment lost 5 bases and the J segment 2 bases; nucleotides outside the gene matches: 3. The CDR3 sequence is CASSHGTAYNEQFF. The CDR3 bases are TGTGCCAGCAGCCATGGGACAGCCTACAATGAGCAGTTCTTC.

The rearrangement uses TRBV4-1 and TRBJ1-2, with D perhaps matching TRBD1 (5 bases). V was pared by 1 base and J by 6 bases, with 12 bases between. Per the germline V gene, CDR1 is MGHRA and CDR2 is YSYEKL. The CDR3 loop spans 14 amino acids. The DNA for the CDR3 is TGCGCCAGCAGCCAAGGCGGACATGGGGATGGCTACACCTTC. Translation gives CASSQGGHGDGYTF.

This clone was detected once. The rearrangement links TRBV5-6 to TRBJ1-2; D gene unclear. The CDR3 is made up of 13 amino acids. The V end lost 4 bases, the J end lost 4 bases, and 11 bases lay between the germline ends. CDR1 is SGHDT, CDR2 YYEEEE, per germline. CDR3 coding DNA: TGTGCCAGCAGCCCGCTATCCGGCTATGGCTACACCTTC. This sequence encodes CASSPLSGYGYTF.

This chain uses TRBV7-8 with TRBJ2-3, with 9 nucleotides matching TRBD2. This CDR3 is 15 amino acids long. Germline V CDR1 and CDR2: SGHVS, FQNEAQ. V was clipped by 1 base and J by 4 bases; unmatched bases: 3. As DNA, the CDR3 is TGTGCCAGCAGCTTAGGCAGCGGGGGGCCAGATACGCAGTATTTT. Translated: CASSLGSGGPDTQYF.

The table lists this clone with a count of one. This chain uses TRBV4-1 with TRBJ1-1; tentative D call: TRBD1 (6 bases). Germline assignment: CDR1 MGHRA and CDR2 YSYEKL. The CDR3 is 16 amino acids. V was cut by 0 bases and J by 0 bases, with 11 bases left in between. The CDR3 coding sequence is TGCGCCAGCAGCCAAGATCCAGGGGCCATGAACACTGAAGCTTTCTTT. Residues: CASSQDPGAMNTEAFF.

The genes are TRBV28 and TRBJ2-4; the D is unclear. This CDR3 is built from 14 residues. V was clipped by 6 bases and J by 1 base, with 10 bases between them. The germline gives CDR1 MDHEN, CDR2 SYDVKM. The CDR3 loop reads CASSPLFAKNIQYF. In DNA form, the CDR3 reads TGTGCCAGCAGCCCCTTATTTGCCAAAAACATTCAGTACTTC.

The chain uses TRBV7-2 and TRBJ2-3; D is perhaps TRBD2 (5 bases). Germline V CDR1 and CDR2: SGHTA, FQGNSA. Trimming left V 5 bases short and J 3 bases short, with 15 bases between. The CDR3 spans 15 residues. CDR3 sequence (DNA): TGTGCCAGCAGCCCTTCACTACTAGAAACAGATACGCAGTATTTT. The encoded protein is CASSPSLLETDTQYF.

The genes are TRBV5-1 and TRBJ2-1, with a weak D call TRBD2 (6 bases). Trimming left V 4 bases short and J 9 bases short, with 14 bases between. The CDR3 has 13 amino acids. CDR1 is SGHRS, CDR2 YFSETQ, per germline. As DNA, the CDR3 is TGCGCCAGCAGCATAATGGTCGGGGGTGAGCAGTTCTTC. Residues: CASSIMVGGEQFF.

A single count supports this clone. V is TRBV6-2 or TRBV6-3 and J is TRBJ2-1; maybe TRBD1 (6 bases). The germline gives CDR1 MNHEY, CDR2 SVGEGT. V lost 5 bases to trimming and J lost 4 bases, with 21 bases between them. The CDR3 loop spans 17 amino acids. Written as DNA, the CDR3 is TGTGCCAGCAGTAAATACAGGGTACCAACACGATACAATGAGCAGTTCTTC. Protein sequence: CASSKYRVPTRYNEQFF.

The CDR3 loop is CASSSRENTEAFF. CDR3 sequence (DNA): TGTGCCAGCAGCTCTCGGGAGAACACTGAAGCTTTCTTT. V gene TRBV6-2 or TRBV6-3 combines with J gene TRBJ1-1; D gene unclear. V gave up 6 bases and J gave up 1 base, with 9 bases separating them. Germline V gene lookup returns CDR1 MNHEY and CDR2 SVGEGT. This CDR3 is built from 13 residues.

The chain recombines TRBV27 with TRBJ1-2; D might be TRBD1 (6 bases). The CDR3 has 16 amino acids. V lost 0 bases, J lost 7 bases, and 18 bases lay in between. CDR1 is MNHEY and CDR2 is SMNVEV in the germline V gene (reference sequence). For the CDR3, the DNA is TGTGCCAGCAGTTTATCCATTGTCGGGGGGCAAGGTGGCTACACCTTC. Protein product: CASSLSIVGGQGGYTF.

The chain is built from TRBV10-3 and TRBJ1-5; the match to TRBD1 covers 12 bases. The CDR3 spans 15 residues. With 6 bases clipped from V and 8 bases from J, the junction kept 8 bases outside the gene matches. The V gene's germline CDR1 is ENHRY and CDR2 SYGVKD. The CDR3 DNA sequence: TGTGCCATCAGGGGGGACAGGGGGCCGATGGAGCCCCAGCATTTT. Translation: CAIRGDRGPMEPQHF.

The rearrangement joins TRBV4-1 to TRBJ1-4, with 9 positions matching TRBD1. Trimming cost V 6 bases and J 7 bases; bases outside gene matches: 9. CDR1 and CDR2 from the germline V gene are MGHRA and YSYEKL. The CDR3 sequence is 15 residues long. CDR3 protein: CASRRTGDEGEKLFF. The CDR3 DNA reads TGCGCCAGCAGAAGGACAGGGGACGAAGGTGAAAAACTGTTTTTT.

V usage is TRBV25-1 and J usage is TRBJ1-3; D remains ambiguous. There are 14 residues in the CDR3. V lost 3 bases, J lost 0 bases, and 6 bases lay in between. Germline V gives CDR1 MGHDK, CDR2 SYGVNS. CDR3 in amino acids: CASSDPGSGNTIYF. CDR3 nucleotides: TGTGCCAGCAGTGACCCGGGCTCTGGAAACACCATATATTTT.

The chain employs TRBV5-1 and TRBJ2-7; the match to TRBD2 covers 10 bases. Trimming took 0 bases from V and 3 from J; bases not matched to a gene: 6. This CDR3 contains 16 residues. In germline, CDR1 is SGHRS, CDR2 YFSETQ. The CDR3 sequence: CASSLASLAGSYEQYF. CDR3 in DNA: TGCGCCAGCAGCTTGGCCTCACTAGCGGGAAGCTACGAGCAGTACTTC.